This TCR beta chain derives from a study of patients and donors after allogeneic stem cell transplantation. Each CDR3 protein is one row after TCRdb ran MiXCR on the RT-PCR reads. The sample contains fewer than 95,000 distinct CDR3 sequences, around 5% of which appear only once. Germline V gives CDR1 MNHEY, CDR2 SMNVEV (reference sequence). This CDR3 is 16 amino acids long. The V end lost 6 bases, the J end lost 6 bases, and 20 bases lay between the germline ends. Ten or more counts support this clonotype. The sequence was obtained from a human donor who was either an allogeneic HSCT recipient or a stem cell or donor lymphocyte infusion donor (not recorded which). It is not recorded whose cells these are; they may come from a transplant donor. Sequenced input: blood, either unsorted or a sorted T cell fraction (not recorded which). The chain carries TRBV27 and TRBJ2-2; D perhaps matches TRBD1 (6 bases). Written as DNA, the CDR3 is TGTGCCAGCAGCCTGCGTGACAGGTCCAGGCCCGGGGAGCTGTTTTTT. It is translated as CASSLRDRSRPGELFF.